This T cell receptor beta chain appears in the sequencing data of a study of blood T cell repertoires in COVID-19. Clones were sequenced by immunoSEQ multiplex PCR, and TCRdb holds only the in-frame ones, with some missing. The profile shows approximately 230,000 clones, about four fifths of them singletons. The TCR sequence derives from a man older than 75 with acute or convalescent COVID-19. Sequenced input: peripheral blood.

CDR3 nucleotide sequence: TGTGCCAGTAGTAATACCGGGACTTCCACAGATACGCAGTATTTT. Protein product: CASSNTGTSTDTQYF. The rearrangement joins TRBV19 to TRBJ2-3; weak D call: TRBD2 (6 bases). The germline CDR1 and CDR2 sequences are LNHDA and SQIVND (reference sequence). V lost 4 bases and J 2 bases, leaving 13 bases between the germline ends. The CDR3 covers 15 residues.